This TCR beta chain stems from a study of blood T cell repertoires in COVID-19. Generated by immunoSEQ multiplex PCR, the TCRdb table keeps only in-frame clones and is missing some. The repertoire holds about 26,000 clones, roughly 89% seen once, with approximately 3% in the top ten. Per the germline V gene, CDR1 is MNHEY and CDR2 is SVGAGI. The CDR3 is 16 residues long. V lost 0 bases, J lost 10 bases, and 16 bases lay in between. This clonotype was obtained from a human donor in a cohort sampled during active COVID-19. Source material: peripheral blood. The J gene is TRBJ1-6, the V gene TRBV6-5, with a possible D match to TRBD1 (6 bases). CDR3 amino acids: CASSYSRQARSSPLHF. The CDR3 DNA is TGTGCCAGCAGTTACTCGAGACAGGCCCGTTCGTCACCCCTCCACTTT.